This is a list of T cell receptor beta chains from one sample in a study of cytomegalovirus exposure and HLA in healthy donors. Sequencing was performed with immunoSEQ multiplex PCR; in TCRdb, only in-frame clones are kept and a portion is missing. Of under 200,000 clones listed, roughly 75% are singletons. What was sequenced was PBMCs. These receptors originate from a male donor in good health and CMV-seronegative. CDR3s include the opening cysteine and the closing phenylalanine or tryptophan. A D gene is named only where the DNA matches it firmly. Expanded clones get a size class; other rows say once, few or many, or leave the size out.

clone size,D gene,V gene,CDR3 length,J gene,CDR3 DNA,CDR3 protein
.,.,TRBV6-1,15,TRBJ1-6,TGTGCCAGCAGTGAAGGAAAGGGGGTCAATTCACCCCTCCACTTT,CASSEGKGVNSPLHF
.,TRBD1,TRBV5-1,15,TRBJ1-6,TGCGCCAGCAGCTTTACAGGGGGCGAAAATTCACCCCTCCACTTT,CASSFTGGENSPLHF
once,TRBD1,TRBV18,16,TRBJ2-2,TGTGCCAGCTCACCACCCGCGACAGGGGGCACCGGGGAGCTGTTTTTT,CASSPPATGGTGELFF
once,.,TRBV6-6,12,TRBJ1-2,TGTGCCAGCAGCCCCAGCCGTAGCGGCTACACCTTC,CASSPSRSGYTF
.,TRBD2,TRBV5-6,15,TRBJ2-5,TGTGCCAGCAGCGAGGGACTAGCGGGGGTGGAGACCCAGTACTTC,CASSEGLAGVETQYF
.,TRBD1,TRBV13,14,TRBJ1-2,TGTGCCAGCAGCTTGACAGGGACCCCCTATGGCTACACCTTC,CASSLTGTPYGYTF
.,.,TRBV1,20,TRBJ2-1,TGCACCAGCAGCCAAGATAGGCACCACCAGCGGGGGGGCTCCTACAATGAGCAGTTCTTC,CTSSQDRHHQRGGSYNEQFF
.,TRBD1,TRBV7-9,17,TRBJ1-4,TGTGCCAGCAGCCGTCGGGGACAGGGGGGCACTAATGAAAAACTGTTTTTT,CASSRRGQGGTNEKLFF
.,.,TRBV11-2,13,TRBJ2-5,TGTGCCAGCAGCTTAGGAGTAGCTGAGACCCAGTACTTC,CASSLGVAETQYF
.,.,TRBV5-1,15,TRBJ2-7,TGCGCCAGCAGCTTGCGTTCCGGGGCGGGATCCGAGCAGTACTTC,CASSLRSGAGSEQYF
.,TRBD1,TRBV6-5,13,TRBJ2-5,TGTGCCAGCCGAGGGACAGGCCAAGAGACCCAGTACTTC,CASRGTGQETQYF
.,.,TRBV29-1,13,TRBJ2-7,TGCAGCGTTGGGGGAGACGGGTTCGGCGAGCAGTACTTC,CSVGGDGFGEQYF
few,.,TRBV4-1,16,TRBJ2-5,TGCGCCAGCAGCCAAGTTAATCTCGGGTTCCAAGAGACCCAGTACTTC,CASSQVNLGFQETQYF
few,TRBD2,TRBV4-3,18,TRBJ2-1,TGCGCCAGCAGCCAAGAACCCCCTAGCGGGAGGGCACGCAATGAGCAGTTCTTC,CASSQEPPSGRARNEQFF
.,.,TRBV5-5,13,TRBJ2-7,TGTGCCAGCAGCTTTTTGAGAGGCGGGGAGCAGTACTTC,CASSFLRGGEQYF
once,.,TRBV10-3,13,TRBJ2-7,TGTGCCATCAGTGACATTAGCTCCTACGAGCAGTACTTC,CAISDISSYEQYF
few,TRBD2,TRBV7-9,17,TRBJ2-5,TGTGCCAGCAGCCCCCGCCGACTAGCGGGGGGCCAAGAGACCCAGTACTTC,CASSPRRLAGGQETQYF
once,TRBD2,TRBV7-6,16,TRBJ2-1,TGTGCCAGCAGCGCACCGACTAGCGGACCCCTCAATGAGCAGTTCTTC,CASSAPTSGPLNEQFF
.,.,TRBV7-9,15,TRBJ2-7,TGTGCCAGCAGCCGACAAGCTCGGGGATTCTACGAGCAGTACTTC,CASSRQARGFYEQYF
.,.,TRBV29-1,12,TRBJ2-5,TGCAGCGTTTTGGCGGGTAAAGAGACCCAGTACTTC,CSVLAGKETQYF
.,.,TRBV7-9,14,TRBJ2-1,TGTGCCAGCAGCCCGGGAGAGGGAGACAATGAGCAGTTCTTC,CASSPGEGDNEQFF
.,TRBD1,TRBV27,17,TRBJ2-1,TGTGCCAGCAGTCCCCAGGGGGCGACCCACTCCTACAATGAGCAGTTCTTC,CASSPQGATHSYNEQFF
.,TRBD2,TRBV5-1,15,TRBJ2-3,TGCGCCAGCAGCGTTAGCGGGGGGGTACCAGATACGCAGTATTTT,CASSVSGGVPDTQYF
few,.,TRBV6-4,15,TRBJ2-6,TGTGCCAGCAGTGACTCGAGGGGGGGGGCCAACGTCCTGACTTTC,CASSDSRGGANVLTF
.,.,TRBV6-5,13,TRBJ2-3,TGTGCCAGCAGTTACCAGACAGGCCATACGCAGTATTTT,CASSYQTGHTQYF
few,.,TRBV5-1,13,TRBJ1-1,TGCGCCAGCAGCCCACGGACAGCCGCTGAAGCTTTCTTT,CASSPRTAAEAFF
.,.,TRBV29-1,13,TRBJ2-3,TGCAGCGTTGAGACAAGAAGCACAGATACGCAGTATTTT,CSVETRSTDTQYF
once,TRBD2,TRBV9,16,TRBJ2-7,TGTGCCAGCAGTGGGGGGGGAGAGACAGCCACCTACGAGCAGTACTTC,CASSGGGETATYEQYF
.,TRBD1,TRBV29-1,16,TRBJ2-7,TGCAGCGTTGTCCCCCCGGTCCTTACAGGGGCCTACGAGCAGTACTTC,CSVVPPVLTGAYEQYF
.,.,TRBV4-2,15,TRBJ2-5,TGTGCCAGCAGCCAAGTGGCTAGCAAGGGAGAGACCCAGTACTTC,CASSQVASKGETQYF
.,TRBD1,TRBV5-6,15,TRBJ1-2,TGTGCCAGCAGCTCCCTGGACAGGGTGCGAAATGGCTACACCTTC,CASSSLDRVRNGYTF
few,.,TRBV25-1,13,TRBJ2-7,TGTGCCAGCACCTCACAGGGTTGGAACGAGCAGTACTTC,CASTSQGWNEQYF
.,.,TRBV4-1,13,TRBJ2-7,TGCGCCAGCAGCCAAGTTATCCGGTACGAGCAGTACTTC,CASSQVIRYEQYF
.,TRBD1,TRBV7-9,17,TRBJ1-1,TGTGCCAGCAGCTTAGGGCGGGACAGCGCTATGAACACTGAAGCTTTCTTT,CASSLGRDSAMNTEAFF
.,.,TRBV28,13,TRBJ1-5,TGTGCCAGCAGTTCCCCCAGTAATCAGCCCCAGCATTTT,CASSSPSNQPQHF
.,.,TRBV19,12,TRBJ2-5,TGTGCCAGTAGTATCGGAGGGGAGACCCAGTACTTC,CASSIGGETQYF
.,TRBD2,TRBV7-9,16,TRBJ2-1,TGTGCCAGCAGCCTGGGGGGGGGAGGGCGCAACAATGAGCAGTTCTTC,CASSLGGGGRNNEQFF
few,TRBD1,TRBV5-1,16,TRBJ2-5,TGCGCCAGCAGCTTGGCCATCGGGACAGCCCAAGAGACCCAGTACTTC,CASSLAIGTAQETQYF
.,.,TRBV7-2,12,TRBJ1-2,TGTGCCAGCAGCTTGAACGGGTATGGCTACACCTTC,CASSLNGYGYTF
.,.,TRBV7-9,16,TRBJ2-2,TGTGCCAGCAGCAACCGGCTAGGGGCGAACACCGGGGAGCTGTTTTTT,CASSNRLGANTGELFF
once,TRBD2,TRBV4-3,14,TRBJ2-7,TGCGCCAGCAGCCAAGCGGGAGGGCCCTACGAGCAGTACTTC,CASSQAGGPYEQYF
.,.,TRBV6-6,15,TRBJ1-3,TGTGCCAGCAGTACTACGAGAGGAACTGGAAACACCATATATTTT,CASSTTRGTGNTIYF
.,.,TRBV6-1,14,TRBJ1-5,TGTGCCAGCAGCCTTGACAGTCCCTATCAGCCCCAGCATTTT,CASSLDSPYQPQHF
.,.,TRBV5-4,14,TRBJ1-5,TGTGCCAGCAGCCGGGCAGGGGGCAATCAGCCCCAGCATTTT,CASSRAGGNQPQHF
few,TRBD2,TRBV6-1,13,TRBJ2-7,TGTGCCAGCAATAACGGGAGGGCCCACGAGCAGTACTTC,CASNNGRAHEQYF
.,.,TRBV18,15,TRBJ1-5,TGTGCCAGCTCACCAAGAACGCAGGGAAATCAGCCCCAGCATTTT,CASSPRTQGNQPQHF
few,.,TRBV27,16,TRBJ1-1,TGTGCCAGCAGTCCGCGGACAGTTTCTTCGAACACTGAAGCTTTCTTT,CASSPRTVSSNTEAFF
.,.,TRBV6-5,15,TRBJ2-2,TGTGCCAGCAATCCTGACAGGTCAAACACCGGGGAGCTGTTTTTT,CASNPDRSNTGELFF
.,.,TRBV19,12,TRBJ2-5,TGTGCCAGTAGTCACAGCCAAGAGACCCAGTACTTC,CASSHSQETQYF